A selection of T cell receptor beta chains follows, all from one sample in a study of cytomegalovirus exposure and HLA in healthy donors. Clones were read by immunoSEQ multiplex PCR, and TCRdb kept only the in-frame ones, dropping some. Altogether 210,000 or so clones are present, over 80% being singletons, with the ten largest covering 0.71%. The sequenced sample consisted of PBMCs. The origin of the receptors is a boy aged 2 to 10 in good health and CMV-seronegative. CDR3s include the opening cysteine and the closing phenylalanine or tryptophan. Each record gives: D gene, J gene, V gene, clone size, CDR3 protein, CDR3 DNA. A D gene is named only where the DNA matches it firmly. Clone size appears in some rows only: once, few, many, or a class for an expanded clone.

TRBD2 TRBJ2-7 TRBV19 . CASMGLDYEQYF TGTGCCAGTATGGGACTAGACTACGAGCAGTACTTC
TRBD1 TRBJ2-7 TRBV7-9 . CASSSGQGGEQYF TGTGCCAGCAGCTCGGGACAGGGTGGCGAGCAGTACTTC
TRBD1 TRBJ2-7 TRBV13 . CASSVGQGYEQYF TGTGCCAGCAGCGTCGGACAGGGCTACGAGCAGTACTTC
. TRBJ1-1 TRBV2 few CASSGGWGRMGTEAFF TGTGCCAGCAGTGGAGGGTGGGGTAGGATGGGCACTGAAGCTTTCTTT
TRBD1 TRBJ1-5 TRBV10-3 . CAISEGWDRPTLTDQPQHF TGTGCCATCAGTGAGGGGTGGGACAGGCCTACCCTCACGGATCAGCCCCAGCATTTT
. TRBJ1-2 TRBV7-8 . CASSLLPVNYGYTF TGTGCCAGCAGCTTGTTGCCGGTTAACTATGGCTACACCTTC
. TRBJ2-7 TRBV18 . CASSPGQAAEQYF TGTGCCAGCTCACCAGGGCAAGCTGCCGAGCAGTACTTC
. TRBJ1-4 TRBV10-3 . CAISGPPGGDNEKLFF TGTGCCATCAGCGGACCTCCAGGCGGGGATAATGAAAAACTGTTTTTT
. TRBJ2-5 TRBV5-4 . CASSLTQVQETQYF TGTGCCAGCAGTCTAACACAGGTCCAAGAGACCCAGTACTTC
. TRBJ1-4 TRBV6-5 . CASRRGAYNEKLFF TGTGCCAGCAGACGGGGGGCATATAATGAAAAACTGTTTTTT
TRBD1 TRBJ2-7 TRBV4-1 . CASSQPGTGSYEQYF TGCGCCAGCAGCCAGCCCGGGACAGGGTCGTACGAGCAGTACTTC
TRBD2 TRBJ2-7 TRBV27 . CASSPFQSGSGYEQYF TGTGCCAGCAGTCCTTTTCAGAGCGGGAGTGGGTACGAGCAGTACTTC
TRBD2 TRBJ2-1 TRBV5-1 . CASSFGGGGNNEQFF TGCGCCAGCAGCTTTGGTGGCGGGGGGAACAATGAGCAGTTCTTC
. TRBJ2-7 TRBV2 . CASSLLDSGEQYF TGTGCCAGCAGCCTACTAGACTCCGGCGAGCAGTACTTC
. TRBJ1-2 TRBV7-8 . CASSLVGGDGYGYTF TGTGCCAGCAGCTTAGTTGGCGGGGACGGCTATGGCTACACCTTC
TRBD1 TRBJ1-5 TRBV27 . CASSFGTGGNQPQHF TGTGCCAGCAGTTTCGGGACAGGGGGAAATCAGCCCCAGCATTTT
TRBD2 TRBJ2-2 TRBV5-1 once CASSSGLAGEGTGELFF TGCGCCAGCAGCTCAGGACTAGCGGGGGAAGGGACCGGGGAGCTGTTTTTT
. TRBJ2-1 TRBV30 . CAWSTGRTAGHNEQFF TGTGCCTGGAGTACTGGGAGGACCGCGGGCCACAATGAGCAGTTCTTC
. TRBJ1-2 TRBV20-1 . CSANPQASYTF TGCAGTGCTAACCCCCAGGCCTCGTACACCTTC
. TRBJ1-2 TRBV20-1 . CSAREGDFLTF TGCAGTGCTAGAGAGGGGGACTTCCTAACCTTC
. TRBJ1-1 TRBV19 . CASSNGHATEAFF TGTGCCAGTAGTAACGGACACGCCACTGAAGCTTTCTTT
. TRBJ2-5 TRBV5-6 once CASSLGVRGAYQETQYF TGTGCCAGCAGCTTGGGGGTTCGGGGGGCGTACCAAGAGACCCAGTACTTC
TRBD1 TRBJ1-6 TRBV19 . CASSSQTGAYNSPLHF TGTGCCAGTAGTAGCCAGACAGGGGCCTATAATTCACCCCTCCACTTT
. TRBJ1-1 TRBV19 . CASSIDLTGGTEAFF TGTGCCAGTAGTATAGATCTAACGGGCGGGACTGAAGCTTTCTTT
TRBD2 TRBJ2-5 TRBV7-3 . CASSLSAGEGKTQYF TGTGCCAGCAGCTTATCCGCCGGGGAGGGAAAGACCCAGTACTTC
. TRBJ1-4 TRBV2 . CASIEDSNNEKLFF TGTGCCAGCATTGAGGACAGCAATAATGAAAAACTGTTTTTT
TRBD1 TRBJ1-2 TRBV19 . CASSISRGRGYGYTF TGTGCCAGTAGTATATCTCGCGGCAGGGGGTATGGCTACACCTTC
. TRBJ1-2 TRBV6-1 . CASSHRGSYGYTF TGTGCCAGCAGCCACCGAGGGAGCTATGGCTACACCTTC
TRBD1 TRBJ1-1 TRBV25-1 . CASSVPGTVRAFF TGTGCCAGCAGTGTCCCCGGGACAGTGAGAGCTTTCTTT
. TRBJ2-7 TRBV9 once CASSPRGVGSYEQYF TGTGCCAGCAGCCCCCGGGGAGTCGGGAGCTACGAGCAGTACTTC
TRBD1 TRBJ2-7 TRBV6-6 . CASRQGTYEQYF TGTGCCAGCCGACAGGGCACCTACGAGCAGTACTTC
. TRBJ2-5 TRBV13 . CASSATGEVVTQYF TGTGCCAGCAGCGCCACGGGGGAAGTGGTGACCCAGTACTTC
TRBD1 TRBJ1-2 TRBV30 . CACPGQTNYGYTF TGTGCCTGTCCGGGACAGACAAACTATGGCTACACCTTC
TRBD1 TRBJ1-2 TRBV6-6 . CASSYRDRGGYGYTF TGTGCCAGCAGCTACCGGGACAGGGGTGGATATGGCTACACCTTC
. TRBJ2-3 TRBV7-2 once CASSSTVGRTTDTQYF TGTGCCAGCAGCTCGACAGTTGGCAGAACCACAGATACGCAGTATTTT
. TRBJ1-2 TRBV5-4 . CASSLGPGANYGYTF TGTGCCAGCAGCTTGGGGCCAGGGGCTAACTATGGCTACACCTTC
TRBD1 TRBJ1-2 TRBV5-1 . CASSGRTGGDYGYTF TGCGCCAGCAGCGGGCGGACAGGGGGGGACTATGGCTACACCTTC
TRBD2 TRBJ2-1 TRBV5-1 few CASSLGTNGGVNEQFF TGCGCCAGCAGCTTGGGGACTAACGGGGGGGTCAATGAGCAGTTCTTC
TRBD1 TRBJ1-1 TRBV11-2 . CASRGQLNTEAFF TGTGCCAGCAGGGGACAGTTGAACACTGAAGCTTTCTTT
. TRBJ1-2 TRBV25-1 . CASSVPGTNYGYTF TGTGCCAGCAGTGTCCCGGGAACAAACTATGGCTACACCTTC
. TRBJ2-4 TRBV7-9 . CASSLRGLAKNIQYF TGTGCCAGCAGCCTCAGGGGATTAGCCAAAAACATTCAGTACTTC
TRBD2 TRBJ2-3 TRBV10-3 . CAIGLAVTSSTDTQYF TGTGCCATCGGACTAGCGGTGACTTCTAGCACAGATACGCAGTATTTT